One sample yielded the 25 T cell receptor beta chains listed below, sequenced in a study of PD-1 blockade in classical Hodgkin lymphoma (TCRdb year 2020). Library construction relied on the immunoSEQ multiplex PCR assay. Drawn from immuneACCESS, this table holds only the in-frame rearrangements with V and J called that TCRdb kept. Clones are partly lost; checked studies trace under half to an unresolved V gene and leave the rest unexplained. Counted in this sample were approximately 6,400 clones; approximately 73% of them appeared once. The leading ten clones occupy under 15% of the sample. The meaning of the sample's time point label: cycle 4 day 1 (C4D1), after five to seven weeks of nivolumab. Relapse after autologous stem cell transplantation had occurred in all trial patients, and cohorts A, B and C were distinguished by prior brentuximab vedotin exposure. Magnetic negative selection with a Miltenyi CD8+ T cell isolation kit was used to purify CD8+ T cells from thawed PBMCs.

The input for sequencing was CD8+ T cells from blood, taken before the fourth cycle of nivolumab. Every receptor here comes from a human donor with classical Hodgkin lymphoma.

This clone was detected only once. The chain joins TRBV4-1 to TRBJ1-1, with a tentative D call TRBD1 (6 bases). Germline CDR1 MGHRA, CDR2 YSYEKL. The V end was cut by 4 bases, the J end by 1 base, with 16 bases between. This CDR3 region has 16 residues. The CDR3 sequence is CASSLGPLGGNTEAFF. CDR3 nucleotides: TGCGCCAGCAGCCTTGGGCCCCTAGGGGGGAACACTGAAGCTTTCTTT.

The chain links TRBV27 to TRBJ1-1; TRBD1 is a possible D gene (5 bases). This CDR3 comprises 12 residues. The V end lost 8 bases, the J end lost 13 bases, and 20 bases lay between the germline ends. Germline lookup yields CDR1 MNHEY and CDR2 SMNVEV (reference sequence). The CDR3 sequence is CASRNELLRDFF. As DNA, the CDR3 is TGTGCCAGCCGGAACGAGTTGCTCAGGGATTTCTTT.

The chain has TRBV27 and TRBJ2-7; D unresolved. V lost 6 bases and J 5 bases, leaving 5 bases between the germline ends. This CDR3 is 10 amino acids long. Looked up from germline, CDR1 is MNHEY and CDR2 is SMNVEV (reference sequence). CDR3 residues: CASRGHEQYF. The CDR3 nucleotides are TGTGCCAGCAGAGGACACGAGCAGTACTTC.

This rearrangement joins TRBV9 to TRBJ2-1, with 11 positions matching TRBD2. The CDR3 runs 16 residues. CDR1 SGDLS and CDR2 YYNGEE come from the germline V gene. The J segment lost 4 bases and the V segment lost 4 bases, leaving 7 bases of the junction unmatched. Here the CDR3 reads CASSFRLAGQYNEQFF. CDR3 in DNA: TGTGCCAGCAGCTTCCGACTAGCGGGACAATACAATGAGCAGTTCTTC.

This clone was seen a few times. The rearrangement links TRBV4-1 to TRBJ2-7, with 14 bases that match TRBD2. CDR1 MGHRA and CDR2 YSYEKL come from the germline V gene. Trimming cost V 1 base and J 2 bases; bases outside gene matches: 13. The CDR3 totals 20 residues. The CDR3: CASSQVTFGTSGSGAYEQYF. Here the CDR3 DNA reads TGCGCCAGCAGCCAAGTAACATTTGGGACTAGCGGGAGTGGGGCCTACGAGCAGTACTTC.

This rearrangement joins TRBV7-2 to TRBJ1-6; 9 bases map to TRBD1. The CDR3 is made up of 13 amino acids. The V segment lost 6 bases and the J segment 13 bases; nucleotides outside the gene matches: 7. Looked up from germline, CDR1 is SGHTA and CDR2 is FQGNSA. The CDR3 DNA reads TGTGCCAGCAGTCGGACAGGGGTTCTGCCCCTCCACTTT. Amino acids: CASSRTGVLPLHF. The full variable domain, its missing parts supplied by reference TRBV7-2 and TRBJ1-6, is GAGVSQSPSNKVTEKGKDVELRCDPISGHTALYWYRQSLGQGLEFLIYFQGNSAPDKSGLPSDRFSAERTGGSVSTLTIQRTQQEDSAVYLCASSRTGVLPLHFGNGTRLTVT.

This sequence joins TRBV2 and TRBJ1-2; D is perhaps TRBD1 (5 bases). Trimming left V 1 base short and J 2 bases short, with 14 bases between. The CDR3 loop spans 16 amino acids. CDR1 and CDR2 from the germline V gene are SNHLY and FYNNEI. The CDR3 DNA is TGTGCCAGCAGTGAAGAACGGGGGGGTTTCAACTATGGCTACACCTTC. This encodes CASSEERGGFNYGYTF.

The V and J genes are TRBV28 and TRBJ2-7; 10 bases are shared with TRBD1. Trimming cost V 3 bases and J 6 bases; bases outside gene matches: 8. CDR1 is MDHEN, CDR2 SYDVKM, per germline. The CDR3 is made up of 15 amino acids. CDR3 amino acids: CASSFFRQGAGEQYF. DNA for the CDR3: TGTGCCAGCAGTTTTTTTCGACAGGGGGCAGGCGAGCAGTACTTC.

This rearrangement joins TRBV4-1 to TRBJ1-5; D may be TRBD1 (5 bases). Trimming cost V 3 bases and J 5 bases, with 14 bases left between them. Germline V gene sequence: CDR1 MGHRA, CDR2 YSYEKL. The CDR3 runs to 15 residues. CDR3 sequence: CASSQDPGSYQPQHF. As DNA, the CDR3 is TGCGCCAGCAGCCAGGATCCAGGGTCGTATCAGCCCCAGCATTTT.

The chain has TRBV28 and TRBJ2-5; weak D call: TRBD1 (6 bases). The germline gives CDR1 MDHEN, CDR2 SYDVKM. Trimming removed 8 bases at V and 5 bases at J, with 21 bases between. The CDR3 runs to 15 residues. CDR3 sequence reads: CASPPQTGLTETQYF. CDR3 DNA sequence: TGTGCCAGCCCCCCCCAAACAGGGTTAACGGAGACCCAGTACTTC. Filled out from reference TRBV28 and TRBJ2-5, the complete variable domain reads DVKVTQSSRYLVKRTGEKVFLECVQDMDHENMFWYRQDPGLGLRLIYFSYDVKMKEKGDIPEGYSVSREKKERFSLILESASTNQTSMYLCASPPQTGLTETQYFGPGTRLLVL.

In DNA, the CDR3 is TGTGCCAGCAGTTACTCGTCCGGGGACGGCTACACCTTC. Its protein is CASSYSSGDGYTF. The chain uses TRBV6-5 and TRBJ1-2, with D possibly matching TRBD1 (5 bases). This CDR3 contains 13 residues. Per germline, CDR1 MNHEY and CDR2 SVGAGI. V was cut by 0 bases and J by 8 bases, with 10 bases left in between.

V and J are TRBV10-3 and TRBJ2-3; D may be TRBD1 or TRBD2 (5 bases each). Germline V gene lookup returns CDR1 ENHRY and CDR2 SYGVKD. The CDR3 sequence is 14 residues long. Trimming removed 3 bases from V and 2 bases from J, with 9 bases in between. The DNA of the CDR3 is TGTGCCATCAGTGAACGGGACCCCACAGATACGCAGTATTTT. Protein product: CAISERDPTDTQYF.

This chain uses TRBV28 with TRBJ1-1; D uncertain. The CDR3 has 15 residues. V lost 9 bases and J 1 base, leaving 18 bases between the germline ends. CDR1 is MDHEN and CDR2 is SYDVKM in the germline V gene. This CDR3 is CASTLSGLGNTEAFF. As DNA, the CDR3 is TGTGCCAGTACTCTTTCGGGTTTGGGGAACACTGAAGCTTTCTTT.

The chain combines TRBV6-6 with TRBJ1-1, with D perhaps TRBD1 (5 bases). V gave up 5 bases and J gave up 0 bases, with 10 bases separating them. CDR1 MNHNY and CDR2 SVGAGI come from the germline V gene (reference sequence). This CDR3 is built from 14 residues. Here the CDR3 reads CASSAGGMNTEAFF. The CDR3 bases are TGTGCCAGCAGTGCTGGGGGGATGAACACTGAAGCTTTCTTT.

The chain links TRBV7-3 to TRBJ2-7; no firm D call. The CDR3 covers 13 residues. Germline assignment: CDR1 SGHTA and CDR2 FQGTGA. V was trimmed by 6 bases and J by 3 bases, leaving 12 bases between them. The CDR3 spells CASRSRRSYEQYF. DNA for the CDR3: TGTGCCAGCAGATCTAGACGGAGCTACGAGCAGTACTTC.

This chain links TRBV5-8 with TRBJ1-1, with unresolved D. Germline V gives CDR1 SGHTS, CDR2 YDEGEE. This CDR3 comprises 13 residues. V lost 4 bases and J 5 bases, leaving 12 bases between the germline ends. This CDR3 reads CASSLIEWTEAFF. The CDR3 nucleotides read TGTGCCAGCAGCCTAATAGAGTGGACTGAAGCTTTCTTT.

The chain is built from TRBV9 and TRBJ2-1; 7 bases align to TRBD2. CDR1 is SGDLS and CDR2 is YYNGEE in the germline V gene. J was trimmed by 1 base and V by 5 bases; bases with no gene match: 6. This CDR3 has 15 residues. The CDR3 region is CASSDGRNSYNEQFF. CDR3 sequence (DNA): TGTGCCAGCAGTGACGGGAGGAATTCCTACAATGAGCAGTTCTTC.

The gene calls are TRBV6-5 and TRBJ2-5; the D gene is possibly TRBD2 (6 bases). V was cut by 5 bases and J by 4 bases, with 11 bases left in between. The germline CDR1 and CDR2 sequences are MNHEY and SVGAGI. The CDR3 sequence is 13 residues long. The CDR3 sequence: CASSGPGLETQYF. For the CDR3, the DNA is TGTGCCAGCAGTGGACCGGGACTAGAGACCCAGTACTTC.

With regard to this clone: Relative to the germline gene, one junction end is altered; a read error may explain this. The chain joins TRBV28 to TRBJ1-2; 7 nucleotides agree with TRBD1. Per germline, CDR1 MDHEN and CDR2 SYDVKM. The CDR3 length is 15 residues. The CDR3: CASSLYPGTAYGYTF. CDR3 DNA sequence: TGTGCCAGCAGTTTATACCCCGGGACAGCCTATGGCTACACTTTC.

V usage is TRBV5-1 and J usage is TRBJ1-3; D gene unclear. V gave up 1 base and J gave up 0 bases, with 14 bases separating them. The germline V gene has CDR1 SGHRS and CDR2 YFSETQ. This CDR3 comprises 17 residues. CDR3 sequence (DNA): TGCGCCAGCAGCTTGTGGGTTTCTGAGGGCTCTGGAAACACCATATATTTT. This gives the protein CASSLWVSEGSGNTIYF.

The CDR3, as DNA: TGTGCCAGCAGTGACCCCGGGATGGGTGCGTACGAGCAGTACTTC. It translates to CASSDPGMGAYEQYF. The chain is built from TRBV25-1 and TRBJ2-7; D is perhaps TRBD2 (5 bases). Trimming took off 3 bases at V and 4 bases at J, with 16 bases between the two ends. Germline V gene lookup returns CDR1 MGHDK and CDR2 SYGVNS. The CDR3 runs 15 residues.

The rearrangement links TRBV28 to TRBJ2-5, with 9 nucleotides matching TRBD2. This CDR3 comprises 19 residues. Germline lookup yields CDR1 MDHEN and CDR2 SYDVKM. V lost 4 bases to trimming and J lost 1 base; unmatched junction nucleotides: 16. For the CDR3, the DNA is TGTGCCAGCAGTTCCATATTGGGAGGGACTAGCTTAGTCCAAGAGACCCAGTACTTC. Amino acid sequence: CASSSILGGTSLVQETQYF.

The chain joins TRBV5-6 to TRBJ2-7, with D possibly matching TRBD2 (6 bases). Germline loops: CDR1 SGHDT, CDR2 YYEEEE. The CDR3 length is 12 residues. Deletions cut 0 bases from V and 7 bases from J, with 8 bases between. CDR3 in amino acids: CASSLGGAEQYF. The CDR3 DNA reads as TGTGCCAGCAGCTTGGGCGGGGCAGAGCAGTACTTC.

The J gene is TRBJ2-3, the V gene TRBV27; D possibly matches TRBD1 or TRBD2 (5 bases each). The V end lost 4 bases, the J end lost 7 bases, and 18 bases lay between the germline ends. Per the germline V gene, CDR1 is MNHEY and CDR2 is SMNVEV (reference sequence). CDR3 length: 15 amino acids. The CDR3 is CASSSVGRSSHTQYF. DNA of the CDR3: TGTGCCAGCAGTTCCGTGGGACGGTCGTCTCATACGCAGTATTTT.

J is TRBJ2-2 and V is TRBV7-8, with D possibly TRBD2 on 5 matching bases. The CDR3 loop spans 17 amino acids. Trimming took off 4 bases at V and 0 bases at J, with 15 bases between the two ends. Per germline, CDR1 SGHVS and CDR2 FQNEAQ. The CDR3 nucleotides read TGTGCCAGCAGCTGGACTCGACCAGAATCGAACACCGGGGAGCTGTTTTTT. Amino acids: CASSWTRPESNTGELFF.